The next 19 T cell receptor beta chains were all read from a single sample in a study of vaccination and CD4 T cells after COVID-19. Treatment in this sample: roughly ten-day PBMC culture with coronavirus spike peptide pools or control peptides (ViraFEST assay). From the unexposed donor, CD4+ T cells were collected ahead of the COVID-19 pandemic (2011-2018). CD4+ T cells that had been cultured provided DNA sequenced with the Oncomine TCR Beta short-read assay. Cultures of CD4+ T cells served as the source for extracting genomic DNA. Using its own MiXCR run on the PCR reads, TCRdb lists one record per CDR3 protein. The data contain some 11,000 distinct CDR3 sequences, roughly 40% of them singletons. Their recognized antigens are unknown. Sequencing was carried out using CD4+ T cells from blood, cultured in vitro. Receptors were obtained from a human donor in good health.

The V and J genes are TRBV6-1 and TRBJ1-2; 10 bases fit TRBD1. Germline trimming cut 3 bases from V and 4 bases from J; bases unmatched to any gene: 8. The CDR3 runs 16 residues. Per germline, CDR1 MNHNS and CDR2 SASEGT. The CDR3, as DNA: TGTGCCAGCAGTGACCGCTGGACAGGGGGAATCTATGGCTACACCTTC. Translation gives CASSDRWTGGIYGYTF.

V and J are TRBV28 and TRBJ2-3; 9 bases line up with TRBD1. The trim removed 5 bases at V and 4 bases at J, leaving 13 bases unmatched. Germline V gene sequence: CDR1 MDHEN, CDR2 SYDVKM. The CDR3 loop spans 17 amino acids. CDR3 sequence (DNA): TGTGCCAGCAGTCTTATACGACAGGGGGATTCTGCAGATACGCAGTATTTT. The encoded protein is CASSLIRQGDSADTQYF.

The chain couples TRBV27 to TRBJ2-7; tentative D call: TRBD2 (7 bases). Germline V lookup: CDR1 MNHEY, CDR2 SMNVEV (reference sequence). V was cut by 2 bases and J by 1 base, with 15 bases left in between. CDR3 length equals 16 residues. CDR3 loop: CASSLTLRGASYEQYF. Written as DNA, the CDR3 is TGTGCCAGCAGTTTAACCCTCCGGGGGGCTTCCTACGAGCAGTACTTC.

The CDR3 loop is CASRPAGPSYEQYF. CDR3 nucleotide sequence: TGTGCCAGCAGGCCGGCCGGGCCCTCCTACGAGCAGTACTTC. The chain carries TRBV6-1 and TRBJ2-7; D unclear. The CDR3 has 14 residues. V was pared by 6 bases and J by 0 bases, with 12 bases between. From germline, CDR1 is MNHNS and CDR2 SASEGT.

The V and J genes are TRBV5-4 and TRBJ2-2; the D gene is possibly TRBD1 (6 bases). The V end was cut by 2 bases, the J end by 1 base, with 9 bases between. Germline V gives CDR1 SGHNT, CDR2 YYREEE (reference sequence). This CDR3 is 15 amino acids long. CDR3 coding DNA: TGTGCCAGCAGCTTAGGACAGTTGAACACCGGGGAGCTGTTTTTT. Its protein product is CASSLGQLNTGELFF.

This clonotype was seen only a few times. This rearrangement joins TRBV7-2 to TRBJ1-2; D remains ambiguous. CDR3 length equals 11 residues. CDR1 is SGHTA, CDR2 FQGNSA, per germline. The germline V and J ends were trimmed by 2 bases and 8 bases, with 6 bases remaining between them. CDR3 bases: TGTGCCAGCAGCTTAATGAGAGGCTACACCTTC. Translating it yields CASSLMRGYTF.

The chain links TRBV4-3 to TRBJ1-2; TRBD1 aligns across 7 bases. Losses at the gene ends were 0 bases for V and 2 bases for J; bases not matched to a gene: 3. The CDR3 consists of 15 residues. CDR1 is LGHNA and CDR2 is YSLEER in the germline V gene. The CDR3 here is CASSQEGGQNYGYTF. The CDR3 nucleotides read TGCGCCAGCAGCCAAGAGGGGGGACAGAACTATGGCTACACCTTC.

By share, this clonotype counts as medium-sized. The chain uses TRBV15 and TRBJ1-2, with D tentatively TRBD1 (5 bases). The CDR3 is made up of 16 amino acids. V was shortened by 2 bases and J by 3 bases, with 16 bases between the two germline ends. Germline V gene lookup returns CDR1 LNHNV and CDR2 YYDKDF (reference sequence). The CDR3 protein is CATSRRLGRGDYGYTF. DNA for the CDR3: TGTGCCACCAGCAGACGCCTAGGGCGGGGGGACTATGGCTACACCTTC.

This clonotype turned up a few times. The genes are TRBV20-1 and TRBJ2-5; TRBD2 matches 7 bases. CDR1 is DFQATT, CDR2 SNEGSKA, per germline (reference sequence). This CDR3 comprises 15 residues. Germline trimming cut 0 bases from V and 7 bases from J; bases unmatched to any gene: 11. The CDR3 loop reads CSARDRREGMGTQYF. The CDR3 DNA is TGCAGTGCTAGAGATCGGAGGGAGGGGATGGGGACCCAGTACTTC.

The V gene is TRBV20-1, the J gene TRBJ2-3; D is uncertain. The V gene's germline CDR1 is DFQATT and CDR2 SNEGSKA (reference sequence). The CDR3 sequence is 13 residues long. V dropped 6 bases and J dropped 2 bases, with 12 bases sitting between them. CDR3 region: CSALGENTDTQYF. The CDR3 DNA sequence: TGCAGTGCCCTCGGCGAGAACACAGATACGCAGTATTTT.

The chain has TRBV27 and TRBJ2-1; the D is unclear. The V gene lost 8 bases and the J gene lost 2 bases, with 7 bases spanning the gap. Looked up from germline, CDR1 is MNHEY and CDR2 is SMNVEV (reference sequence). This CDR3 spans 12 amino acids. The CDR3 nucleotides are TGTGCCAGCGCTGGGCCCTACAATGAGCAGTTCTTC. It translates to CASAGPYNEQFF.

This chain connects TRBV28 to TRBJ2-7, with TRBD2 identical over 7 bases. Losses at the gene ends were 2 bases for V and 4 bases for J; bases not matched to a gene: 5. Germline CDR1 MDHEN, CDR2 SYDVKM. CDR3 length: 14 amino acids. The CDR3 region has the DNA TGTGCCAGCAGTTTACTCGGGGGGAGGTACGAGCAGTACTTC. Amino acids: CASSLLGGRYEQYF.

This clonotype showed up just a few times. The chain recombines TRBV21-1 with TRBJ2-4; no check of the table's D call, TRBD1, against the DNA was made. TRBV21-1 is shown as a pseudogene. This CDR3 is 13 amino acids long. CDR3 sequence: CASTDGGVGIQYF. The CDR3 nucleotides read TGTGCCAGCACCGACGGGGGGGTCGGCATTCAGTACTTC.

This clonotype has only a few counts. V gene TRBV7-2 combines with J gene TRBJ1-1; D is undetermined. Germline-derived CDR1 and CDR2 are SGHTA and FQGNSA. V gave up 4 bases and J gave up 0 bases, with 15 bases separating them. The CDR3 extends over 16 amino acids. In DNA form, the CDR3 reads TGTGCCAGCAGCTCCCAAGGATCGTTTATGAACACTGAAGCTTTCTTT. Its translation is CASSSQGSFMNTEAFF.

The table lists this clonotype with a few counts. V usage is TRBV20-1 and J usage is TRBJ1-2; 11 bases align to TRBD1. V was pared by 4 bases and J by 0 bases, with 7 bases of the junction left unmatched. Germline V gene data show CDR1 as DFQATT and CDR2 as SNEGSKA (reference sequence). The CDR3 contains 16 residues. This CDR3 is CSATRRDRGSNYGYTF. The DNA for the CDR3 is TGCAGTGCTACCCGGCGGGACAGGGGGTCTAACTATGGCTACACCTTC.

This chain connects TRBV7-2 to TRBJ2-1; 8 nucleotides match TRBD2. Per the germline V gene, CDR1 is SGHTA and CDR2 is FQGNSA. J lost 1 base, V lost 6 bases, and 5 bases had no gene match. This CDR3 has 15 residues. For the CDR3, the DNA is TGTGCCAGCAGGGCGAGCGGGAGATCCTACAATGAGCAGTTCTTC. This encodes CASRASGRSYNEQFF.

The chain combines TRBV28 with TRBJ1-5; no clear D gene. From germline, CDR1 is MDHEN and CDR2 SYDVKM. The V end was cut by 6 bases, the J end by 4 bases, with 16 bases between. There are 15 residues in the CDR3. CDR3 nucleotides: TGTGCCAGCAGAGAGGACGCTCGGCGGAATCAGCCCCAGCATTTT. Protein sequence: CASREDARRNQPQHF.

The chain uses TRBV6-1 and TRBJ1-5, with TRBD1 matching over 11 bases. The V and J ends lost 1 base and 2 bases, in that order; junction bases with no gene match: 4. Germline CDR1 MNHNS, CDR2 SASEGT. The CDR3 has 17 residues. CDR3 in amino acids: CASSEGTGGVGNQPQHF. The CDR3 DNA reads TGTGCCAGCAGTGAAGGGACAGGGGGCGTGGGCAATCAGCCCCAGCATTTT.

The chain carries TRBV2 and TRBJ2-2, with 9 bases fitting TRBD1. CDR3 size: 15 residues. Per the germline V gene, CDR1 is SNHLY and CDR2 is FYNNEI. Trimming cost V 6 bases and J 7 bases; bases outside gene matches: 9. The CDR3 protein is CASSAQQGAGGELFF. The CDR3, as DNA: TGTGCCAGCAGCGCCCAACAGGGGGCGGGCGGGGAGCTGTTTTTT.